The 23 T cell receptor beta chains below come from one sample, sequenced in a study of neurological immune-mediated disorders. TCRdb ran MiXCR on the 5' RACE reads and lists one entry per CDR3 protein. The sample carries 55,000 to 60,000 distinct CDR3 sequences, roughly 3.2% recorded once. Sequences were obtained from PBMCs. The receptors here all came from a woman aged 30 to 39 with multiple sclerosis.

Ten or more counts support this clonotype. This sequence joins TRBV27 and TRBJ2-1, with 10 bases matching TRBD2. Per germline, CDR1 MNHEY and CDR2 SMNVEV (reference sequence). The CDR3 contains 15 residues. Unmatched junction bases numbered 5, after V lost 0 bases and J lost 9 bases. The chain's CDR3 is CASSLSAGGPGEQFF. The CDR3, as DNA: TGTGCCAGCAGTTTATCAGCGGGAGGGCCGGGTGAGCAGTTCTTC.

The chain links TRBV14 to TRBJ1-1; no clear D gene. The V end was cut by 3 bases, the J end by 8 bases, with 16 bases between. Per germline, CDR1 SGHDN and CDR2 FVKESK. The CDR3 length is 14 residues. CDR3 residues: CASSQYPIETEAFF. CDR3 DNA: TGTGCCAGCAGCCAGTATCCAATTGAGACAGAAGCTTTCTTT.

Many counts were recorded for this clonotype. A junction boundary mismatches the germline segment, possibly from a read error. J is TRBJ1-5 and V is TRBV3-1; TRBD1 aligns across 10 bases. The CDR3 extends over 13 amino acids. Germline CDR1 LGHDT, CDR2 YNNKEL (reference sequence). CDR3 residues: CASGTGVRQPQNF. The CDR3 bases are TGTGCCAGCGGGACAGGGGTCCGACAGCCCCAGAATTTT.

This clonotype was counted at least ten times. The chain has TRBV9 and TRBJ1-4, with D possibly TRBD1 on 5 matching bases. With 0 bases removed from V and 8 bases from J, the gap between germline ends came to 17 bases. CDR3 length equals 16 residues. Germline CDR1 reads SGDLS; CDR2 reads YYNGEE. The CDR3, as DNA: TGTGCCAGCAGCGTAGGAGCCAGCAGGGACCGGGAAAAACTGTTTTTT. It yields the protein CASSVGASRDREKLFF.

Of note for this clonotype: A clone one base away is much larger, so this may be a read error. The chain has TRBV3-1 and TRBJ1-1; D ambiguous. The CDR3 sequence is 16 residues long. Trimming stripped 0 bases from V and 4 bases from J, with 15 bases between. Germline-derived CDR1 and CDR2 are LGHDT and YNNKEL (reference sequence). CDR3: CASSQDFGNSVTEAFF. DNA of the CDR3: TGTGCCAGCAGCCAAGATTTCGGAAATTCCGTCACTGAAGCTTTCTTT.

There are many counts of this clonotype. The rearrangement uses TRBV5-1 and TRBJ1-2; D may be TRBD1 (5 bases). Germline CDR1 SGHRS, CDR2 YFSETQ. V was clipped by 0 bases and J by 6 bases, with 9 bases between them. The CDR3 contains 13 residues. The CDR3 DNA follows: TGCGCCAGCAGCTTGGCGGGGGGAAATGGCTACACCTTC. Residues: CASSLAGGNGYTF. The whole variable domain, filled in from reference TRBV5-1 and TRBJ1-2, reads KAGVTQTPRYLIKTRGQQVTLSCSPISGHRSVSWYQQTPGQGLQFLFEYFSETQRNKGNFPGRFSGRQFSNSRSEMNVSTLELGDSALYLCASSLAGGNGYTFGSGTRLTVV.

This clonotype has a count of ten or more. The chain employs TRBV12-3 or TRBV12-4 and TRBJ2-1; 13 bases line up with TRBD2. The V segment lost 1 base and the J segment 10 bases; nucleotides outside the gene matches: 4. The CDR3 runs 15 residues. The CDR3 sequence: CASSLGTSGGGEQFF. Written as DNA, the CDR3 is TGTGCCAGCAGTTTAGGGACTAGCGGGGGAGGCGAGCAGTTCTTC.

The sample holds many counts of this clonotype. The CDR3, as DNA: TGCGCCAGCAGCCCCGGGGGGCGTGGGGGAACGGAGACCCAGTACTTC. Its translation is CASSPGGRGGTETQYF. The rearrangement uses TRBV5-1 and TRBJ2-5; possible D gene TRBD2, 7 bases. From germline, CDR1 is SGHRS and CDR2 YFSETQ. The CDR3 loop spans 16 amino acids. V lost 4 bases and J 5 bases, leaving 21 bases between the germline ends.

Ten or more counts support this clonotype. The chain employs TRBV5-8 and TRBJ1-5, with D hard to call. The CDR3 is made up of 18 amino acids. Per germline, CDR1 SGHTS and CDR2 YDEGEE. V was pared by 1 base and J by 0 bases, with 17 bases between. The CDR3 region is CASSLRNLMSYSNQPQHF. CDR3 nucleotide sequence: TGTGCCAGCAGCTTGAGGAACCTAATGAGCTATAGCAATCAGCCCCAGCATTTT.

This clonotype was seen ten or more times. The chain employs TRBV5-1 and TRBJ1-3; a weak D match, TRBD1 (6 bases). Germline V gene sequence: CDR1 SGHRS, CDR2 YFSETQ. CDR3 length: 14 amino acids. Between the trimmed V and J ends, which lost 4 bases and 0 bases, there was a span of 8 bases. The CDR3 is CASSGGGSGNTIYF. The DNA for the CDR3 is TGCGCCAGCAGCGGAGGGGGCTCTGGAAACACCATATATTTT.

This clonotype was seen repeatedly, ten times or more. The gene calls are TRBV5-1 and TRBJ2-1; D remains unclear. Germline CDR1 reads SGHRS; CDR2 reads YFSETQ. The V end was cut by 0 bases, the J end by 7 bases, with 11 bases between. The CDR3 sequence is 14 residues long. CDR3 bases: TGCGCCAGCAGCTTGGAGGGTAGCATGAATGAGCAGTTCTTC. It specifies CASSLEGSMNEQFF.

This clonotype was found many times. The chain links TRBV19 to TRBJ2-7; either TRBD1 or TRBD2 may fit D (5 bases each). Germline-derived CDR1 and CDR2 are LNHDA and SQIVND (reference sequence). Between the trimmed V and J ends, which lost 3 bases and 6 bases, there was a span of 12 bases. CDR3 length: 13 residues. This chain's CDR3 is CASSIPGGGEQYF. CDR3 bases: TGTGCCAGTAGTATCCCAGGTGGGGGCGAGCAGTACTTC.

This clonotype was found many times. This sequence joins TRBV3-1 and TRBJ1-1, with unresolved D. Germline V lookup: CDR1 LGHDT, CDR2 YNNKEL (reference sequence). The CDR3 runs 13 residues. V gave up 4 bases and J gave up 7 bases, with 13 bases separating them. The CDR3 DNA is TGTGCCAGCAGCCGGTTGGAGGTTGATGAAGCTTTCTTT. Encoded protein: CASSRLEVDEAFF. The complete variable domain, with remaining parts taken from reference TRBV3-1 and TRBJ1-1, reads DTAVSQTPKYLVTQMGNDKSIKCEQNLGHDTMYWYKQDSKKFLKIMFSYNNKELIINETVPNRFSPKSPDKAHLNLHINSLELGDSAVYFCASSRLEVDEAFFGQGTRLTVV.

Ten or more counts support this clonotype. The chain uses TRBV4-3 and TRBJ1-4; D may be TRBD1 (5 bases). The V gene lost 4 bases and the J gene lost 4 bases, with 16 bases spanning the gap. This CDR3 region has 16 residues. Per the germline V gene, CDR1 is LGHNA and CDR2 is YSLEER. CDR3 coding DNA: TGCGCCAGCAGCCCCGAGTGGGGCAGCTATAATGAAAAACTGTTTTTT. Encoded protein: CASSPEWGSYNEKLFF.

The sample holds many counts of this clonotype. The chain joins TRBV20-1 to TRBJ2-5, with D unclear. The CDR3 spans 14 residues. In germline, CDR1 is DFQATT, CDR2 SNEGSKA (reference sequence). V shed 0 bases and J shed 5 bases, with 13 bases lying between them. This chain's CDR3 is CSARDRAIWETQYF. DNA for the CDR3: TGCAGTGCTAGAGATCGAGCCATATGGGAGACCCAGTACTTC.

This clonotype showed up many times. The rearrangement links TRBV4-1 to TRBJ2-7; D call uncertain. V dropped 1 base and J dropped 3 bases, with 16 bases sitting between them. The CDR3 has 16 amino acids. From germline, CDR1 is MGHRA and CDR2 YSYEKL. The CDR3, as DNA: TGCGCCAGCAGCCAAGGGGGAACTACTTTGGACTACGAGCAGTACTTC. Translating it yields CASSQGGTTLDYEQYF.

This clonotype was found many times. DNA of the CDR3: TGCGCCAGCAGCCCAGGGGGCGGCAAGACCCAGTACTTC. Translated: CASSPGGGKTQYF. The J gene is TRBJ2-5, the V gene TRBV5-1, with TRBD1 identical over 8 bases. This CDR3 has 13 amino acids. CDR1 is SGHRS, CDR2 YFSETQ, per germline. Trimming removed 4 bases from V and 6 bases from J; junction bases left unmatched: 5.

This clonotype was seen repeatedly, ten times or more. The chain combines TRBV29-1 with TRBJ1-4; a weak D match, TRBD1 (5 bases). The germline CDR1 and CDR2 sequences are SQVTM and ANQGSEA. The CDR3 is 12 amino acids. Trimming removed 7 bases from V and 3 bases from J, with 9 bases in between. This CDR3 is CSARGPNEKLFF. The DNA for the CDR3 is TGCAGCGCCCGGGGCCCTAATGAAAAACTGTTTTTT.

The table lists this clonotype with many counts. Written as DNA, the CDR3 is TGTGCCAGCAGCCCCCTCTTCACAGGACCCGAGCAGTACTTC. Translation gives CASSPLFTGPEQYF. V usage is TRBV5-5 and J usage is TRBJ2-7; weak D call: TRBD1 (5 bases). Germline V gene data show CDR1 as SGHKS and CDR2 as YYEKEE (reference sequence). This CDR3 spans 14 amino acids. V shed 4 bases and J shed 6 bases, with 17 bases lying between them.

In its sample, this clonotype was seen many times. The rearrangement uses TRBV24-1 and TRBJ2-3; tentative D call: TRBD2 (6 bases). With 4 bases removed from V and 1 base from J, the gap between germline ends came to 8 bases. CDR3 length equals 14 residues. The V gene's germline CDR1 is KGHDR and CDR2 SFDVKD. The CDR3 here is CATSEGTRTDTQYF. CDR3 sequence (DNA): TGTGCCACCAGTGAAGGGACTCGCACAGATACGCAGTATTTT.

This clonotype was seen ten or more times. The rearrangement uses TRBV20-1 and TRBJ2-1; TRBD2 matches 11 bases. Per the germline V gene, CDR1 is DFQATT and CDR2 is SNEGSKA (reference sequence). Losses at the gene ends were 6 bases for V and 12 bases for J; bases not matched to a gene: 13. This CDR3 has 14 amino acids. CDR3 sequence: CSAPGLAGGKGQFF. CDR3 nucleotide sequence: TGCAGTGCCCCCGGCCTAGCGGGAGGAAAGGGGCAGTTCTTC.

This clonotype came up many times. The chain combines TRBV10-3 with TRBJ2-7; 7 bases are shared with TRBD2. The CDR3 spans 12 residues. The junction had 5 bases not matched to a gene; V was cut back by 10 bases and J by 2 bases. Germline assignment: CDR1 ENHRY and CDR2 SYGVKD. The CDR3 reads CATKAGAYEQYF. The DNA of the CDR3 is TGTGCCACTAAGGCGGGGGCCTACGAGCAGTACTTC.

This clonotype was detected only a few times. A much larger clonotype is one base distant, so this may be a read error. The chain uses TRBV15 and TRBJ1-6; TRBD1 is a possible D gene (5 bases). Germline V gene sequence: CDR1 LNHNV, CDR2 YYDKDF (reference sequence). CDR3 size: 15 residues. This CDR3 is CATSRSEGLRSPLNF. CDR3 in DNA: TGTGCCACCAGCAGAAGCGAGGGGCTTAGGTCACCCCTCAACTTT.